The present TCR beta chain was sequenced within a study of T cells after yellow fever vaccination (dated by TCRdb to about 2019). Regarding the complete study: Libraries from fractions with low cell numbers were prepared with the SMART-Seq v4 Ultra Low Input RNA kit. To track T-cell clones before and after primary and booster YFV17D yellow fever vaccination, bulk TCR alpha and beta repertoires were sequenced longitudinally. Two healthy male donors, one aged 18 to 30 and one aged 30 to 40 years, made up the cohort. Bulk PBMC replicates and cell subsets were isolated from blood drawn at multiple timepoints before and after both primary and secondary immunization.

The CDR3 spans 11 residues, from the cysteine through the phenylalanine. Only the CDR3 portion is preserved as DNA: 33 bases, with reading frame beginning at the first base. Deletion took 4 bases off V and 4 bases off J, with a span of 4 bases between the germline ends. From the germline V gene, CDR1 is SQVTM and CDR2 is ANQGSEA. This clonotype was seen more than once but under ten times. Its binding antigen is unknown. It has no much larger one-base neighbor in the sample; base qualities were not kept. Points the paper makes about the study in general: Most clones expanded after primary vaccination (about 95% of CD4 and around 89% of CD8) were re-detected after the booster, suggesting that broad memory maintenance occurred. Because abundant contaminating clonotypes from the bulk population could be contained in FACS-sorted repertoires, computational filtering was required. A small share of clonotypes was detected in both CD4 and CD8 compartments, with the overlap likely arising from convergent recombination. The secondary T-cell response was weaker than the primary response but faster, peaking on day 5 instead of day 15. The study included only a couple of donors, which limits how far the findings can be generalized.

Sequenced on an Illumina NovaSeq 6000. TCR cDNA was made using 5'RACE template switching, a step that added a universal primer site and unique molecular identifiers. Priming of cDNA synthesis was performed from both the TCR alpha and TCR beta constant segments. Two PCR steps were used to amplify libraries, with sample barcodes and sequencing adapters being added in the second step. Sequencing of libraries was performed on Illumina HiSeq 2500 (2x100 bp) or NovaSeq (2x150 bp). On the study's bioinformatics: Demultiplexing of reads and collapsing into UMI consensus sequences were performed with MIGEC, and V(D)J alignment was carried out with MiXCR. Using edgeR on replicate PBMC samples, clonotypes were called vaccine-responding if FDR was below 0.01 and the log2 fold change was above 5 up to day 15. Each bulk clonotype received a CD4 or CD8 identity based on whether the sequenced CD4 or CD8 repertoire contained that clonotype at higher abundance. TCRdb reanalyzed the raw reads on its own, using fastp at Q25 for trimming and MiXCR for clone calling, and kept in-frame beta chains. CDR3 protein duplicates are merged, each entry listing the most common genes and DNA. The V and J calls and clone size are TCRdb's, not the authors'. Recorded for this sample are 400,000 or so distinct CDR3 sequences; around 20% of them occurred a single time. Over 15% of the sample goes to the ten largest clones.

The treatment or condition label, read with the paper, signifies: live attenuated yellow fever vaccine strain. At each blood-draw timepoint, two biological replicates of bulk PBMCs were obtained. PBMCs were isolated from peripheral blood using a standard Ficoll-Paque protocol. TriZol was used to extract RNA from bulk PBMCs, CD4 and CD8 fractions, and dextramer-positive and dextramer-negative fractions. This receptor was identified in a man aged 18 to 29 who received the YFV17D yellow fever vaccine. This specimen was PBMCs, taken before the yellow fever booster vaccination. The chain was built from TRBV29-1 and TRBJ2-2; there is no confident call for the D gene. The nucleotide sequence is given as TGCAGCGTTGTCGTCACCGGGGAGCTGTTTTTT. This is translated as CSVVVTGELFF.